This T cell receptor (beta chain) originates from a study of CD8+CD57+ T cells in acquired aplastic anemia. Study overall: The sorted CD4+ and CD8+ cells yielded an average approximately 3 ug of DNA. Healthy CD8+ samples averaged around 10 million reads. Notes on the study in general: For CD8+ Simpson's diversity, patients and controls showed no significant difference.

Germline CDR1 KGHDR, CDR2 SFDVKD. This CDR3 is 13 amino acids long. V lost 5 bases and J lost 5, with 9 bases in between. This clonotype has only a few counts. The antigen is not known. CDR3 and TCR beta VDJ profiling relied on a genomic DNA template. TCRdb reanalysed the reads using MiXCR and keeps one entry per CDR3 protein. The table lists fewer than 150,000 distinct CDR3 sequences, 48% of them singletons. The sequencing input was sorted CD4+, CD8+, or CD8+CD57+ T cells (not recorded which) from PBMCs. The chain uses TRBV24-1 and TRBJ2-1, with a weak D call TRBD1 (5 bases). The clonotype was recovered from a human donor in good health, serving as a control. The CDR3 region is CATSGDRNNEQFF. CDR3 bases: TGTGCCACCAGTGGTGACAGAAACAATGAGCAGTTCTTC.